The 8 T cell receptor beta chains below come from one sample, sequenced in a study of T cell responses to AZD1222 COVID-19 vaccine. Using immunoSEQ multiplex PCR, the repertoire was profiled, and TCRdb retains in-frame clones only, with some absent. The sample includes more than 95,000 clones, about 89% seen only once; the top ten take approximately 10%. Here the sequenced sample was peripheral blood, taken on day 0 of MenACWY control vaccination. The receptors were sampled from an adult in good health.

The chain employs TRBV4-1 and TRBJ2-1; the D gene is possibly TRBD1 (5 bases). The CDR3 runs 15 residues. CDR1 MGHRA and CDR2 YSYEKL come from the germline V gene. V dropped 2 bases and J dropped 6 bases, with 14 bases sitting between them. Here the CDR3 reads CASSQRSQRGNEQFF. The CDR3 region has the DNA TGCGCCAGCAGCCAAAGGTCCCAAAGGGGCAATGAGCAGTTCTTC.

The chain carries TRBV27 and TRBJ2-7; D gene ambiguous. The CDR3 contains 15 residues. Germline V gene lookup returns CDR1 MNHEY and CDR2 SMNVEV (reference sequence). V was cut by 5 bases and J by 1 base, with 15 bases left in between. CDR3 sequence reads: CASSPTPLGSYEQYF. The CDR3 nucleotides read TGTGCCAGCAGTCCAACCCCGCTAGGGTCCTACGAGCAGTACTTC.

This chain uses TRBV30 with TRBJ1-5; D remains unclear. The germline V and J ends were trimmed by 0 bases and 14 bases, with 20 bases remaining between them. This CDR3 is built from 14 residues. The germline CDR1 and CDR2 sequences are GTSNPN and SVGIG (reference sequence). CDR3 loop: CAWSVQPRQGPKHF. CDR3 nucleotide sequence: TGTGCCTGGAGTGTCCAACCACGACAAGGCCCCAAGCATTTT.

The rearrangement uses TRBV30 and TRBJ2-7; TRBD2 matches at 8 bases. With V trimmed by 1 base and J by 13 bases, 12 bases remained unmatched. CDR1 is GTSNPN, CDR2 SVGIG, per germline (reference sequence). The CDR3 extends over 13 amino acids. The CDR3 sequence is CAWSALREAPFYF. The CDR3 nucleotides are TGTGCCTGGAGTGCTCTGCGGGAGGCCCCTTTCTACTTC. Complete variable domain (other parts from reference TRBV30 and TRBJ2-7): SQTIHQWPATLVQPVGSPLSLECTVEGTSNPNLYWYRQAAGRGLQLLFYSVGIGQISSEVPQNLSASRPQDRQFILSSKKLLLSDSGFYLCAWSALREAPFYFGPGTRLTVT.

The chain combines TRBV5-5 with TRBJ2-5, with D perhaps being TRBD1 or TRBD2 (5 bases each). The CDR3 is 15 amino acids. The germline V gene encodes CDR1 SGHKS and CDR2 YYEKEE (reference sequence). V lost 2 bases and J 2 bases, leaving 13 bases between the germline ends. In nucleotides, the CDR3 is TGTGCCAGCAGCTTCCGGGGCGCAGGACAAGAGACCCAGTACTTC. Translated: CASSFRGAGQETQYF.

The J gene is TRBJ2-7, the V gene TRBV14; weak D call: TRBD1 (6 bases). This CDR3 spans 14 amino acids. V dropped 4 bases and J dropped 4 bases, with 14 bases sitting between them. CDR1 and CDR2 (germline): SGHDN, FVKESK. CDR3 region: CASSPRQETYEQYF. As DNA, the CDR3 is TGTGCCAGCAGCCCAAGACAGGAGACATACGAGCAGTACTTC.

This clone has only one observation. The chain joins TRBV24-1 to TRBJ2-7, with 7 bases aligning to TRBD1. Looked up from germline, CDR1 is KGHDR and CDR2 is SFDVKD. The CDR3 extends over 13 amino acids. The trim removed 9 bases at V and 5 bases at J, leaving 9 bases unmatched. The CDR3 bases are TGTGCCACCCGCCGGACAGGTGAAGACGAGCAGTACTTC. This codes for CATRRTGEDEQYF.

The V and J genes are TRBV5-1 and TRBJ2-3; the D is unclear. V lost 2 bases to trimming and J lost 3 bases, with 13 bases between them. The CDR3 is 15 amino acids. Germline assignment: CDR1 SGHRS and CDR2 YFSETQ. The CDR3 DNA follows: TGCGCCAGCAGCTTCGACCCCCTCCTTACAGATACGCAGTATTTT. This encodes CASSFDPLLTDTQYF.